This TCR beta chain was recorded in a study of regulatory and conventional T cells in RAG deficiency. Whole-study results and caveats: Omenn syndrome and CID/AS patients had roughly 100-fold fewer unique Treg TCR beta sequences, versus approximately 9.8-fold elsewhere. Shannon entropy was markedly lower and Simpson indices higher in RAG-deficient patients than control T-cell subsets. Patient subsets had shorter CDR3s; Omenn Treg-Tconv overlap exceeded 85%. These Omenn syndrome Treg sorts may hold peripherally activated cells instead.

TCRdb's copy holds only in-frame clones and misses some; the assay was immunoSEQ multiplex PCR. The sample has around 22,000 clones, more than 85% seen once. The sorted conventional CD4+ T cells were CD25-low and CD127-high, with genomic DNA sequenced. V was shortened by 4 bases and J by 3 bases, with 16 bases between the two germline ends. Germline V gene data show CDR1 as ENHRY and CDR2 as SYGVKD. The CDR3 has 15 amino acids. Worth noting for this clone: Its matching antigen is unknown.

Another study also made use of these data, one on regulatory T cells. That study reports: Primers: 52 TRBV forward and 13 TRBJ reverse.

This receptor was taken from a human donor in good health. The sequenced material came from CD4+ T cells sorted from blood. This chain uses TRBV10-3 with TRBJ2-7; D perhaps matches TRBD2 (5 bases). This CDR3 is CAISADYIASYEQYF. CDR3 nucleotides: TGTGCCATCAGTGCTGACTATATCGCGAGCTACGAGCAGTACTTC.